This paragraph covers one TCR beta chain sequence. This record belongs to a study of blood T cell repertoires in COVID-19. On the study more broadly: Samples representing acute and convalescent COVID-19 were sourced from the United States, Italy and Spain. T cells, B-cell-depleted T cells, or PBMCs provided the cDNA or gDNA that served as material.

This table comes from immunoSEQ multiplex PCR, and its TCRdb copy is limited to in-frame clones, with some not included. The sample includes around 140,000 clones, over 80% of them seen just once. Germline CDR1 DFQATT, CDR2 SNEGSKA (reference sequence). V lost 3 bases, J lost 5 bases, and 8 bases stayed unmatched. The CDR3 sequence is 15 residues long. The chain carries TRBV20-1 and TRBJ2-3; 10 nucleotides align to TRBD2. This sequence originates from a man aged 50 to 59 who had recovered from COVID-19. Sequencing was done on a sample of peripheral blood. CDR3 loop: CSASRPSGGEDTQYF. The CDR3, as DNA: TGCAGTGCTAGTAGGCCTAGCGGGGGTGAAGATACGCAGTATTTT.